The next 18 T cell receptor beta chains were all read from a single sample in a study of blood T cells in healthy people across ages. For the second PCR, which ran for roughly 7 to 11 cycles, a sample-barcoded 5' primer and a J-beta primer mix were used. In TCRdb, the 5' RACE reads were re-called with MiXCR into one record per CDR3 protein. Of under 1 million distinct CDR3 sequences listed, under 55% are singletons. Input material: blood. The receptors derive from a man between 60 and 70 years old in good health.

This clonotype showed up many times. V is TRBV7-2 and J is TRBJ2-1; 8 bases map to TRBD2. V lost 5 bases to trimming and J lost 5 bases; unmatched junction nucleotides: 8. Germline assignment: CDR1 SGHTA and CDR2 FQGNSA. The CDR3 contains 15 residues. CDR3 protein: CASSPGRGGNNEQFF. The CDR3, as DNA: TGTGCCAGCAGCCCCGGCCGGGGGGGGAACAATGAGCAGTTCTTC.

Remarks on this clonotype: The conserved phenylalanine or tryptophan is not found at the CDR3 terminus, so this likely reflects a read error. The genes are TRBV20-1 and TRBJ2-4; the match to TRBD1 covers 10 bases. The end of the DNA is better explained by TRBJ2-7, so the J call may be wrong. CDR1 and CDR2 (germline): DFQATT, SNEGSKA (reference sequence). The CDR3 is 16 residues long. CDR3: CSARDYGTGDYYEQYS. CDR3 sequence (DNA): TGCAGTGCTAGAGATTATGGGACAGGGGATTATTACGAGCAGTACTCC.

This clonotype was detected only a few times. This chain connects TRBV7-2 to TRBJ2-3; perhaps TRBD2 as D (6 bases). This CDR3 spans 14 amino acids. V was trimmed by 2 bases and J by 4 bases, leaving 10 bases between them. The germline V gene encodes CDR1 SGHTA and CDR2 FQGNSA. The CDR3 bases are TGTGCCAGCAGCTTACTAGCGTTACCAGATACGCAGTATTTT. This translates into CASSLLALPDTQYF.

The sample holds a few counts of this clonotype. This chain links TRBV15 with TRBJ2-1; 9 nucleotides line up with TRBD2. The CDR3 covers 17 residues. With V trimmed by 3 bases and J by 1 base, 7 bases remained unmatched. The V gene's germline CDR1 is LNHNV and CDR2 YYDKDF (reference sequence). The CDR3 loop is CATSSLRGGGSYNEQFF. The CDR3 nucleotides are TGTGCCACCAGCAGTTTGCGGGGGGGTGGATCCTACAATGAGCAGTTCTTC. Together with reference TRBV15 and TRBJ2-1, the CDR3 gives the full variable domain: DAMVIQNPRYQVTQFGKPVTLSCSQTLNHNVMYWYQQKSSQAPKLLFHYYDKDFNNEADTPDNFQSRRPNTSFCFLDIRSPGLGDTAMYLCATSSLRGGGSYNEQFFGPGTRLTVL.

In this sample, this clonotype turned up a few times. The CDR3 DNA reads TGCGCCAGCAGCCAAGCTTTGGACAGAAGCTCCTACGAGCAGTACTTC. Residues: CASSQALDRSSYEQYF. The J gene is TRBJ2-7, the V gene TRBV4-3, with TRBD1 as a possible D gene (6 bases). Trimming took 1 base from V and 0 from J, leaving 13 bases between them. Germline V gene data show CDR1 as LGHNA and CDR2 as YSLEER. The CDR3 spans 16 residues.

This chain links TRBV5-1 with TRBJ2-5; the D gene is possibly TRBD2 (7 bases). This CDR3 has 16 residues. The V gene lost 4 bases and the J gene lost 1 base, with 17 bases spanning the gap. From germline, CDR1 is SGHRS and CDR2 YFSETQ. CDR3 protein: CASSPNWAGAQETQYF. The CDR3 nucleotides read TGCGCCAGCAGCCCGAATTGGGCGGGGGCCCAAGAGACCCAGTACTTC.

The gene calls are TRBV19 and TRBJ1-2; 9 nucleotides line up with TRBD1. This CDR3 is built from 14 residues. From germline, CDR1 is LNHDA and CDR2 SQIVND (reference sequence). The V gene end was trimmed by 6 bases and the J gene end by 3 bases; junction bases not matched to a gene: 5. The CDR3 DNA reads TGTGCCAGTAGACGGACAGGGGCGGACTATGGCTACACCTTC. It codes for CASRRTGADYGYTF.

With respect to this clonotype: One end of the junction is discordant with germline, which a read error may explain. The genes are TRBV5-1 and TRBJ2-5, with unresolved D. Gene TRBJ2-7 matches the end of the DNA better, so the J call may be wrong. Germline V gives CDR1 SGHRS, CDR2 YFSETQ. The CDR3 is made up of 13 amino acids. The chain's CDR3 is CTSSVLNCGEQYF. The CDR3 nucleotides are TGCACCAGCAGCGTGCTGAACTGCGGCGAGCAGTACTTC.

The CDR3 reads CASSYEGQNTEAFF. The CDR3 nucleotides read TGTGCCAGCAGCTACGAAGGCCAGAACACTGAAGCTTTCTTT. The J gene is TRBJ1-1, the V gene TRBV6-5; D unclear. Germline V CDR1 and CDR2: MNHEY, SVGAGI. This CDR3 region has 14 residues. Between the trimmed V and J ends, which lost 6 bases and 1 base, there was a span of 12 bases.

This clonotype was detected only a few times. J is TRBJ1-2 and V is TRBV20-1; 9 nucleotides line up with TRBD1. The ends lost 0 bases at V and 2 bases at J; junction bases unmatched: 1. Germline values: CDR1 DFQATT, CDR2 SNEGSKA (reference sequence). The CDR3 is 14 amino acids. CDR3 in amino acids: CSAREDRGNYGYTF. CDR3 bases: TGCAGTGCTAGAGAGGACAGGGGAAACTATGGCTACACCTTC.

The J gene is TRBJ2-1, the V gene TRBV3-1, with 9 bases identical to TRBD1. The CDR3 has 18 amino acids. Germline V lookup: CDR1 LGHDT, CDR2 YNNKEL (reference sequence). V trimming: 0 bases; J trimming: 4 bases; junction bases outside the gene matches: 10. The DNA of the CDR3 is TGTGCCAGCAGCCAAGAATCGCGGACAGGGGCCGGGTACAATGAGCAGTTCTTC. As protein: CASSQESRTGAGYNEQFF.

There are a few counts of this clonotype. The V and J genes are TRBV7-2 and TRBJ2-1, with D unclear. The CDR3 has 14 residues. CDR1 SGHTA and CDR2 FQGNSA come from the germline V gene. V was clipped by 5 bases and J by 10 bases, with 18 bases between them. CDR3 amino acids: CASSPEPASREQFF. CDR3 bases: TGTGCCAGCAGCCCAGAACCCGCCTCCAGGGAGCAGTTCTTC.

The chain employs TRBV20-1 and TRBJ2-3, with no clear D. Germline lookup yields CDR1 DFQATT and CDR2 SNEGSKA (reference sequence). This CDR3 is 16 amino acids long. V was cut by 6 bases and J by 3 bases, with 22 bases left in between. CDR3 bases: TGCAGTGCCGTCGCATCGAGAGTTTCTCTGACAGATACGCAGTATTTT. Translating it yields CSAVASRVSLTDTQYF.

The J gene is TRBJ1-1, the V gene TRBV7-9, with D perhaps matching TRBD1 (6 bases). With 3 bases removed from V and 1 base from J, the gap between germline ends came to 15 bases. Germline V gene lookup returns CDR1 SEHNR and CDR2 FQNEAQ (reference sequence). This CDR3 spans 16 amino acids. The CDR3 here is CASSFPRGEANTEAFF. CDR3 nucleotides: TGTGCCAGCAGCTTCCCTAGGGGGGAGGCGAACACTGAAGCTTTCTTT.

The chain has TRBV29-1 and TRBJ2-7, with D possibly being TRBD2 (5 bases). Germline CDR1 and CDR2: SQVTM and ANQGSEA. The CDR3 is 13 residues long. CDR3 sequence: CSQIPGNSYEQYF. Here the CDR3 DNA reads TGCAGTCAAATCCCCGGGAACTCCTACGAGCAGTACTTC.

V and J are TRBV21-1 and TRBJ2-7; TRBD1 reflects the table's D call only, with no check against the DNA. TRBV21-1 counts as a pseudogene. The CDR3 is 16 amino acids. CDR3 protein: CASSKGSEGEAYEQYF. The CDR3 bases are TGTGCCAGCAGCAAAGGCTCGGAAGGGGAAGCCTACGAGCAGTACTTC.

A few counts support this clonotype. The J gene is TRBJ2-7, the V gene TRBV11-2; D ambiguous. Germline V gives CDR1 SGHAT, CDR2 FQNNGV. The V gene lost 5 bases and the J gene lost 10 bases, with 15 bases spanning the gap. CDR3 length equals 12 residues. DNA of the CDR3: TGTGCCAGCAGCGACCTCCAAGAGGCCCAGTACTTC. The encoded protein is CASSDLQEAQYF.

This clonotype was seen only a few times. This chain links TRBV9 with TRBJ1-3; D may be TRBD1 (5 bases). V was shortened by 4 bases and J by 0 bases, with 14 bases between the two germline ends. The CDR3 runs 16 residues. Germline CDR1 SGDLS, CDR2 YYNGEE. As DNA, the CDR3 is TGTGCCAGCAGCCCCCGAGTAGGGGACTCTGGAAACACCATATATTTT. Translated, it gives CASSPRVGDSGNTIYF.